This T cell receptor beta chain was captured by sequencing in a study of blood T cell repertoires in COVID-19. About the research overall: The analysed material was cDNA or gDNA that came from T cells, B-cell-depleted T cells, or PBMCs.

In its sample, this clone was seen a few times. Authors' processing steps: Researchers report that nucleated cell counts were estimated from reference gene primer amplification. Measured with immunoSEQ multiplex PCR; TCRdb has only the in-frame clones, and not every one. The DNA gave D and trimming, while V, J and clone size come from that table. The sample has 250,000 to 350,000 clones; 65% to 85% are singletons. Trimming cost V 5 bases and J 8 bases, with 24 bases left between them. CDR3 length: 16 residues. CDR1 and CDR2 from the germline V gene are GTSNPN and SVGIG (reference sequence). Seattle patients were enrolled while actively infected and followed longitudinally.

The chain has TRBV30 and TRBJ1-4, with D perhaps TRBD1 (5 bases). Sequenced input: peripheral blood. This TCR came from a person aged 65 to 85 with COVID-19, enrolled during active disease. The CDR3 loop is CAWSTGSWQNGEKLFF. The CDR3 DNA reads TGTGCCTGGTCTACAGGTTCATGGCAAAATGGCGAAAAACTGTTTTTT.